Below, one TCR beta chain is given with its context. This clonotype was seen only a few times. Its antigen remains unidentified. Base-call qualities are not available, and no considerably larger clone is one nucleotide away. Libraries came from RACE. TCRdb lists the instrument as NextSeq 500. Library preparation attached unique molecular identifiers to individual cDNA molecules for quantitative, reproducible TCR counting. From each blood RNA sample, both TCR alpha and TCR beta chains were sequenced. As for the original processing: The median number of TCRs per sample was 85,000 to 100,000, ranging from 23,224 to 690,600. V, J and CDR3 annotation of the TCR reads was carried out using the Decombinator software suite. For PS versus PT1 abundance plots, all samples were subsampled to the same number of TCRs (28,000). Expanded TCRs were defined as absent before sensitization and observed at least eight times at the 2-week time point. The public sequencing data were trimmed at Q25 with fastp and processed into clonotypes with MiXCR by TCRdb, which kept only in-frame beta chains. Rows are combined by CDR3 protein, so each entry shows the most common genes and DNA. The V and J calls reflect TCRdb's pipeline rather than the authors' work. The sample yields tens of thousands of distinct CDR3 sequences; 6.5% to 10% were counted once. Clones ranked in the top ten supply approximately 3.7% of the sample.

This specimen belongs to a study of human T cells and chemical hapten exposure (dated by TCRdb to the early 2020s). Context from the whole study: For sensitization, 2% DPC in acetone was applied to an approximately 2 cm by approximately 2 cm area of upper inner arm skin. Patients additionally received weekly therapeutic DPC doses to the scalp throughout the approximately 24-week study period. Patch testing was performed on the upper back with Finn chambers containing 0.01% DPC, and the patch tests were scored after 6 days according to International Contact Dermatitis Research Group standards. The mostly female patient cohort included alopecia areata with under or over 50% scalp involvement, alopecia totalis and alopecia universalis. Libraries were pooled for sequencing, and per-sample TCR yields varied mainly because of small differences in library volumes within the pool. This study followed changes in the peripheral blood TCR repertoire in vivo during primary and secondary sensitization of alopecia patients to the hapten diphenylcyclopropenone (DPC). Blood samples were taken from patients before sensitization (week 0) and at 2, 6 and about 24 weeks after DPC sensitization. Approximately 28 alopecia patients provided blood for TCR sequencing at one to four time points (pre-sensitization, 2, 6 and 24 weeks). Points the paper makes about the study in general: After repeated subsampling, the strength of the expansion versus patch-test correlation and the threshold at which it became significant changed. Alopecia, a presumed autoimmune disease, was present in all patients, so the immune response of the patients might differ from that of healthy individuals. A positive correlation was found between the number of PT1 expanded TCRs and patch test score, with significance reached at thresholds 8, 16 and 32 but not 4. Compared with pre-sensitization or healthy control sets, expanded TCRs formed significantly more large CDR3 similarity clusters, which is consistent with antigen-driven responses. DPC sensitization did not change how many TCRs were above 1 in 1000 frequency, and no evidence was found of alterations in global repertoire structure.

As encoded in the germline V gene (reference sequence), CDR1 is DFQATT while CDR2 is SNEGSKA. The CDR3 measures 11 amino acids from cysteine to phenylalanine. Only the CDR3 DNA stays, 33 bases, in frame from base 1. The V and J ends are trimmed by 6 bases and 5 bases, leaving 8 bases between them. What the time point label conveys for this sample: patch test 2, 6 weeks after DPC sensitization. The sample's treatment or condition label is to be understood as: therapeutic diphenylcyclopropenone sensitization with weekly scalp DPC. Blood at each patch-test visit was drawn before the patch test was applied. Patients were considered eligible if aged 18 to 70, diagnosed with alopecia and deemed suitable for DPC therapy, and patients were excluded if pregnant. Total RNA was isolated from unfractionated whole blood collected in Tempus Blood RNA tubes.

The specimen was whole blood, collected in connection with sensitization to the hapten diphenylcyclopropenone (DPC). In this chain, TRBV20-1 is recombined with TRBJ1-3; no confident D gene assignment can be made. This TCR derives from a woman aged 50 to 60 with alopecia areata. Some clones in this sample may be carry-over from other donors' samples. In nucleotides, the sequence is TGCAGTGCAGGCATTAGAAACACCATATATTTT. The encoded protein is CSAGIRNTIYF.